This TCR beta chain derives from a study of blood T cell repertoires in COVID-19. Participants spanned ages about 18 to 100 years and resided in 20 to 25 US areas. The CDR3 totals 12 residues. Germline CDR1 is LNHDA and CDR2 is SQIVND (reference sequence). V lost 8 bases to trimming and J lost 1 base, with 8 bases between them. Original processing notes: Estimation of nucleated cell counts was performed using reference gene primer amplification. Measured with immunoSEQ multiplex PCR; TCRdb has only the in-frame clones, and not every one. V and J calls plus clone size are reproduced from that table; the DNA served to infer D and trimming. This table holds around 300,000 clones, 80% to 90% found once.

This TCR was sampled from a woman in her late teens or twenties who had recovered from COVID-19. The chain links TRBV19 to TRBJ2-5, with TRBD2 as a possible D gene (6 bases). Sequenced sample: PBMCs or T cells enriched from blood (not recorded which). The CDR3 spells CASGDFQETQYF. As DNA, the CDR3 is TGTGCCAGTGGGGACTTCCAAGAGACCCAGTACTTC. Based on the CDR3 plus reference TRBV19 and TRBJ2-5, the full variable domain is DGGITQSPKYLFRKEGQNVTLSCEQNLNHDAMYWYRQDPGQGLRLIYYSQIVNDFQKGDIAEGYSVSREKKESFPLTVTSAQKNPTAFYLCASGDFQETQYFGPGTRLLVL.